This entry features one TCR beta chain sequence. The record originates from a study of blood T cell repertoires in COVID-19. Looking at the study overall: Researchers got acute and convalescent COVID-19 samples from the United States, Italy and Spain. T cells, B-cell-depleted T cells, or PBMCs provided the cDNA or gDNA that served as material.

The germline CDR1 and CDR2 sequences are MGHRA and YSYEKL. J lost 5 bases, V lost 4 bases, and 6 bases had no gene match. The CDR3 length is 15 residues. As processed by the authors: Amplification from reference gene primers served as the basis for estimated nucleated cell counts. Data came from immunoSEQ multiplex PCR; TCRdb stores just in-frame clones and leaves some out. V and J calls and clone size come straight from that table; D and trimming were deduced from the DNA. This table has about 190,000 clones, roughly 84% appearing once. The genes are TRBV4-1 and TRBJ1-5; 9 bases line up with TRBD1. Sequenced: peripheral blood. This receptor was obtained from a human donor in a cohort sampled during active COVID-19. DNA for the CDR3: TGCGCCAGCAGCCCAAGACAGGGGGAGTATCAGCCCCAGCATTTT. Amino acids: CASSPRQGEYQPQHF.